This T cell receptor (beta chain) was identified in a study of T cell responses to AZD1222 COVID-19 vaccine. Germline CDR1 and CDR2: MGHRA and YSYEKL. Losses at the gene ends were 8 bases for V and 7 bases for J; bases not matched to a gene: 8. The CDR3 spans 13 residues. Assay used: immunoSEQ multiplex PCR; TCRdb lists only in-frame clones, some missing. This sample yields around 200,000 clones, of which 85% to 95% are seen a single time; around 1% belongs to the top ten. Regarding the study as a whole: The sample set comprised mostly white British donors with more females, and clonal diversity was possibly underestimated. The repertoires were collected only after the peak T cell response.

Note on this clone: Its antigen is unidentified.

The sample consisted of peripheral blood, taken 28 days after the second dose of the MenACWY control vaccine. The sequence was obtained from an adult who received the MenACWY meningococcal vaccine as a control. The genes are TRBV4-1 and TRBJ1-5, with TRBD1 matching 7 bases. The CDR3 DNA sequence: TGCGCCAGCCAAGGACAGGAGGTCCAGCCCCAGCATTTT. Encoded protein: CASQGQEVQPQHF.